A selection of T cell receptor beta chains follows, all from one sample in a study of siplizumab effects on memory and regulatory T cells. Clones were read by immunoSEQ multiplex PCR, and TCRdb kept only the in-frame ones, dropping some. The table has more than 85,000 clones, around nine tenths seen once. The sample consisted of CD4+ T cells sorted from blood. The receptors here all came from a human donor in good health. Both conserved end residues are part of each CDR3. Each record gives: J gene, D gene, V gene, clone size, CDR3 DNA, CDR3 protein. D genes are given only for firm matches. The size of a clone is reported for some rows only, either as once, few or many, or as a class for expanded clones.

>TRBJ1-3|-|TRBV2|few
TGTGCCAGCTCCGGGACTTCCTCTGGAAACACCATATATTTT
CASSGTSSGNTIYF
>TRBJ1-2|TRBD1|TRBV5-4|-
TGTGCCAGCAGGTGGGACAGGTCTTATGGCTACACCTTC
CASRWDRSYGYTF
>TRBJ1-1|-|TRBV30|once
TGTGCCTGGAGTGTTTACAGGGCTACGAGGCTAGCTGAAGCTTTCTTT
CAWSVYRATRLAEAFF
>TRBJ1-1|-|TRBV19|-
TGTGCCAGTAGTCTCCGCCGGGATAATGAAGCTTTCTTT
CASSLRRDNEAFF
>TRBJ2-1|TRBD2|TRBV30|-
TGTGCCTCAAGCGGGAGCTCCTACAATGAGCAGTTCTTC
CASSGSSYNEQFF
>TRBJ2-3|-|TRBV11-3|-
TGTGCCAGCAGCTTTAGCGGTCGAGAAGGTAGTACGCAGTATTTT
CASSFSGREGSTQYF
>TRBJ1-1|-|TRBV28|-
TGTGCCAGCAGTTTACGAGGTGGGAACACTGAAGCTTTCTTT
CASSLRGGNTEAFF
>TRBJ2-1|TRBD2|TRBV9|-
TGTGCCAGCAGCGTAGCTAGAGCGGGATTTGAGCAGTTCTTC
CASSVARAGFEQFF
>TRBJ1-1|-|TRBV5-6|-
TGTGCCAGCAGCCGGCGGTCCAGGGACCCAGGAACTGAAGCTTTCTTT
CASSRRSRDPGTEAFF
>TRBJ1-2|TRBD1|TRBV7-2|-
TGTGCCAGCAGCTCCGTCCCGGGACAGGGAAACTATGGCTACACCTTC
CASSSVPGQGNYGYTF
>TRBJ1-2|-|TRBV7-9|once
TGTGCCAGCAGCTTAGGTTTCGTCTATGGCTACACCTTC
CASSLGFVYGYTF
>TRBJ1-5|-|TRBV18|-
TGTGCCAGCTCACCACTCTCGGCAGGGAGGGGTCAGCCCCAGCATTTT
CASSPLSAGRGQPQHF
>TRBJ1-2|-|TRBV19|-
TGTGCCAGTAGCCCGGGATGGGGGGAACTCTATGGCTACACCTTC
CASSPGWGELYGYTF
>TRBJ1-3|-|TRBV25-1|-
TGTGCCAGCAGTGACACGGGGGCTGGAAACACCATATATTTT
CASSDTGAGNTIYF
>TRBJ2-7|-|TRBV7-2|-
TGTGCCAGCAGCCTGAACTACGAGCAGTACTTC
CASSLNYEQYF